A single sample is the source of the 10 T cell receptor beta chains below, sequenced in a study of blood T cell repertoires in COVID-19. Clones were sequenced by immunoSEQ multiplex PCR, and TCRdb holds only the in-frame ones, with some missing. The sample contains over 120,000 clones, roughly four fifths of which appear only once. Source material: PBMCs or T cells enriched from blood (not recorded which). All receptors derive from a man in his forties or fifties who had recovered from COVID-19.

In its sample, this clone was seen a few times. The chain employs TRBV11-2 and TRBJ1-2, with 9 bases lining up with TRBD1. V shed 0 bases and J 4 bases; nucleotides not matched to a gene: 3. Germline lookup yields CDR1 SGHAT and CDR2 FQNNGV. CDR3 length: 15 amino acids. The CDR3 DNA sequence: TGTGCCAGCAGCTTAGATCCGGACAGGGGCTATGGCTACACCTTC. It specifies CASSLDPDRGYGYTF.

V gene TRBV7-9 combines with J gene TRBJ1-5; a possible D gene is TRBD1 (5 bases). Germline assignment: CDR1 SEHNR and CDR2 FQNEAQ (reference sequence). This CDR3 contains 15 residues. Trimming took 5 bases from V and 2 from J, leaving 13 bases between them. CDR3 region: CASSLDGGGNQPQHF. CDR3 in DNA: TGTGCCAGCAGCCTCGACGGGGGTGGCAATCAGCCCCAGCATTTT.

This clone has just one count. The chain combines TRBV14 with TRBJ1-2; 8 bases agree with TRBD1. There are 13 residues in the CDR3. CDR1 is SGHDN and CDR2 is FVKESK in the germline V gene. Trimming cost V 3 bases and J 4 bases; bases outside gene matches: 1. CDR3 nucleotide sequence: TGTGCCAGCAGCCAGACAGGGGCCTATGGCTACACCTTC. Its protein product is CASSQTGAYGYTF.

The chain links TRBV19 to TRBJ2-7; 8 nucleotides match TRBD2. CDR3 length: 13 residues. The J segment lost 0 bases and the V segment lost 9 bases, leaving 4 bases of the junction unmatched. CDR1 and CDR2 from the germline V gene are LNHDA and SQIVND (reference sequence). CDR3 sequence (DNA): TGTGCCAGAAAGCGGGGGCCCTCCTACGAGCAGTACTTC. Its protein product is CARKRGPSYEQYF. Together with reference TRBV19 and TRBJ2-7, the CDR3 gives the full variable domain: DGGITQSPKYLFRKEGQNVTLSCEQNLNHDAMYWYRQDPGQGLRLIYYSQIVNDFQKGDIAEGYSVSREKKESFPLTVTSAQKNPTAFYLCARKRGPSYEQYFGPGTRLTVT.

The V gene is TRBV9, the J gene TRBJ2-2, with TRBD2 matching over 12 bases. The V segment lost 4 bases and the J segment 4 bases; nucleotides outside the gene matches: 8. The CDR3 is made up of 17 amino acids. From germline, CDR1 is SGDLS and CDR2 YYNGEE. The CDR3 protein is CASSFLAGGRGTGELFF. The CDR3 coding sequence is TGTGCCAGCAGCTTCCTAGCGGGGGGGCGCGGCACCGGGGAGCTGTTTTTT. The full variable domain, rest sourced from reference TRBV9 and TRBJ2-2, is DSGVTQTPKHLITATGQRVTLRCSPRSGDLSVYWYQQSLDQGLQFLIQYYNGEERAKGNILERFSAQQFPDLHSELNLSSLELGDSALYFCASSFLAGGRGTGELFFGEGSRLTVL.

The rearrangement joins TRBV28 to TRBJ1-1; 7 bases match TRBD1. CDR3 length: 14 amino acids. The J segment lost 1 base and the V segment lost 6 bases, leaving 5 bases of the junction unmatched. CDR1 is MDHEN and CDR2 is SYDVKM in the germline V gene. The CDR3 DNA reads TGTGCCAGCAGCAACAGGGGACCGAACACTGAAGCTTTCTTT. It is translated as CASSNRGPNTEAFF.

V gene TRBV2 combines with J gene TRBJ1-4, with unresolved D. CDR3 size: 13 residues. Trimming took off 7 bases at V and 7 bases at J, with 13 bases between the two ends. The germline CDR1 and CDR2 sequences are SNHLY and FYNNEI. CDR3 nucleotide sequence: TGTGCCAGCATCCAGCTAGAAAGTGAAAAACTGTTTTTT. Translated, it gives CASIQLESEKLFF.

The genes are TRBV12-3 or TRBV12-4 and TRBJ1-5, with TRBD1 as a possible D gene (5 bases). CDR3 length equals 13 residues. Trimming stripped 8 bases from V and 5 bases from J, with 13 bases between. CDR3 sequence reads: CASVRGGDQPQHF. CDR3 sequence (DNA): TGTGCCAGCGTAAGGGGAGGCGATCAGCCCCAGCATTTT.

The rearrangement uses TRBV5-1 and TRBJ1-4, with 9 bases aligning to TRBD1. V lost 5 bases and J lost 7; bases outside the gene matches: 12. This CDR3 contains 16 residues. Germline-derived CDR1 and CDR2 are SGHRS and YFSETQ. CDR3 in amino acids: CASRGLSGTGSEKLFF. CDR3 DNA sequence: TGCGCCAGCAGAGGTCTTTCCGGGACAGGGAGTGAAAAACTGTTTTTT.

The CDR3 nucleotides read TGTGCCAGCAGCTTATCTGCGAACTATGGCTACACCTTC. It codes for CASSLSANYGYTF. The gene calls are TRBV7-2 and TRBJ1-2; D is uncertain. Looked up from germline, CDR1 is SGHTA and CDR2 is FQGNSA. CDR3 length: 13 amino acids. Trimming cost V 2 bases and J 2 bases, with 6 bases left between them.